A selection of T cell receptor beta chains follows, all from one sample in a study of blood T cell repertoires in COVID-19. Generated by immunoSEQ multiplex PCR, the TCRdb table keeps only in-frame clones and is missing some. The data contain more than 90,000 clones, about four fifths of them seen just once; the ten biggest clones take up approximately 20%. Sequenced sample: peripheral blood. The receptor source for this set is a man older than 75 with acute or convalescent COVID-19. Each CDR3 is given with its conserved first and last residue. The D gene is left open where the match is weak. Size values are once, few and many counts, or a class for expanded clones, and some rows have none.

size,V,D,J,DNA,CDR3
NA,TRBV3-1/TRBV3-2,TRBD1,TRBJ2-7,TGTGCCAGCAGCGGGACAGGGAGGAGGTACGAGCAGTACTTC,CASSGTGRRYEQYF
few,TRBV14,NA,TRBJ1-5,TGTGCCAGCAGCCAACAGGAATCTCAGCCCCAGCATTTT,CASSQQESQPQHF
NA,TRBV4-3,NA,TRBJ2-7,TGCGCCAGCAGCCGCTCCCTAGGGGCCTACGAGCAGTACTTC,CASSRSLGAYEQYF
few,TRBV18,TRBD1,TRBJ1-4,TGTGCCAGCTCACCCCAGACAGGGCGGGTACATGAAAAACTGTTTTTT,CASSPQTGRVHEKLFF
NA,TRBV7-9,TRBD1,TRBJ1-5,TGTGCCAGCAGCTTGGGACAGACTAGCAATCAGCCCCAGCATTTT,CASSLGQTSNQPQHF
NA,TRBV28,NA,TRBJ1-2,TGTGCCTACCGGGAGGCGCGGCGCGGCTACACCTTC,CAYREARRGYTF
few,TRBV5-4,TRBD1,TRBJ1-1,TGTGCCAGCAGCTTAGCCCAGGGGGCGGGAACTGAAGCTTTCTTT,CASSLAQGAGTEAFF
NA,TRBV4-3,TRBD2,TRBJ2-3,TGCGCCAGCAGCCAACTAGCGGGAGAGGGTGATACGCAGTATTTT,CASSQLAGEGDTQYF
NA,TRBV19,NA,TRBJ1-1,TGTGCCAGTAGTATGGGGGGTGGGTACACTGAAGCTTTCTTT,CASSMGGGYTEAFF
NA,TRBV5-1,TRBD1,TRBJ2-5,TGCGCCAGCAGCTTGGCGGGACAGGGTCAAGAGACCCAGTACTTC,CASSLAGQGQETQYF
NA,TRBV2,NA,TRBJ1-4,TGTGCCAGCAGGGTCCAGGTCGCAACTAATGAAAAACTGTTTTTT,CASRVQVATNEKLFF
NA,TRBV5-1,NA,TRBJ2-2,TGCGCCAGGCTTTATCCACAGGAGTTAAGGGGGGAGCTGTTTTTT,CARLYPQELRGELFF
few,TRBV25-1,TRBD2,TRBJ2-1,TGTGCCAGCAGTGACGGGAAGGCTAGCGGCTCCTACAATGAGCAGTTCTTC,CASSDGKASGSYNEQFF
NA,TRBV9,TRBD1,TRBJ1-3,TGTGCCAGCAGCCTTACAGGGGGCAGGGGAAACACCATATATTTT,CASSLTGGRGNTIYF
once,TRBV19,TRBD2,TRBJ2-2,TGTGCCAGTAGATCAGCGGGATCAAACACCGGGGAGCTGTTTTTT,CASRSAGSNTGELFF
NA,TRBV6-5,NA,TRBJ2-5,TGTGCCAGCAGTCCCATAAGGGGGGGAGAGACCCAGTACTTC,CASSPIRGGETQYF
NA,TRBV3-1/TRBV3-2,TRBD1,TRBJ1-5,TGTGCCAGCAGCCCCTCTCTGGACAGGGCCCAGCCCCAGCATTTT,CASSPSLDRAQPQHF
NA,TRBV7-8,NA,TRBJ2-1,TGTGCCAGCGCCAAATACACGAACAATGAGCAGTTCTTC,CASAKYTNNEQFF
NA,TRBV11-3,NA,TRBJ1-6,TGTGCCAGCAGCTCGGACATAGATTCACCCCTCCACTTT,CASSSDIDSPLHF
once,TRBV6-1,TRBD1,TRBJ2-7,TGTGCCAGCAGTGAAGGGGGACAGATTCCCTACGAGCAGTACTTC,CASSEGGQIPYEQYF
NA,TRBV5-1,NA,TRBJ2-6,TGCGCCAGCAGCTTGGAGGGGTCTGGGGCCAACGTCCTGACTTTC,CASSLEGSGANVLTF
NA,TRBV30,TRBD1,TRBJ1-2,TGTGCCTGGGCGGACAGGCCTAACTATGGCTACACCTTC,CAWADRPNYGYTF
NA,TRBV5-1,TRBD1,TRBJ2-7,TGCGCCAGCAGCACCACAGGGGTCGAGCAGTACTTC,CASSTTGVEQYF
NA,TRBV19,TRBD2,TRBJ2-1,TGTGCCAGTAGTAGTCCGCCTAGCGGGTACAATGAGCAGTTCTTC,CASSSPPSGYNEQFF
NA,TRBV5-1,NA,TRBJ1-1,TGCGCCAGCAGCTTGGATGGGCGCGGGTACACTGAAGCTTTCTTT,CASSLDGRGYTEAFF
NA,TRBV5-4,NA,TRBJ1-4,TGTGCCAGCCGTTGGCAGGGCAATGAAAAACTGTTTTTT,CASRWQGNEKLFF
few,TRBV2,NA,TRBJ1-4,TGTGCCAGCATACGGGGGGCCCTTTTAAATGAAAAACTGTTTTTT,CASIRGALLNEKLFF
NA,TRBV7-5,NA,TRBJ2-1,TGTGCCAGAAGCTTAGCCCGGACTAGCCCCCTCCAGGAGCAGTTCTTC,CARSLARTSPLQEQFF
few,TRBV3-1/TRBV3-2,TRBD1,TRBJ1-5,TGTGCCAGCAGCCAAGGGGGACAGGGAGGTCGACCCCAGCATTTT,CASSQGGQGGRPQHF
NA,TRBV7-2,TRBD2,TRBJ2-1,TGTGCCAGCAGCCCCCAAGCGGGGGGGTTGAATGAGCAGTTCTTC,CASSPQAGGLNEQFF
few,TRBV7-2,TRBD2,TRBJ2-1,TGTGCCAGCTTCCAGCGGAGCGGGGTTGATGAGCAGTTCTTC,CASFQRSGVDEQFF
NA,TRBV6-5,TRBD2,TRBJ2-5,TGTGCCAGCAGTCTTAGCGGGAGGGCCAAGGAGACCCAGTACTTC,CASSLSGRAKETQYF
few,TRBV27,NA,TRBJ2-3,TGTGCCAGCAGCCCGGGGTCGGGATCTAGCACAGATACGCAGTATTTT,CASSPGSGSSTDTQYF
NA,TRBV6-5,NA,TRBJ1-1,TGTGCCAGCAGCTCCGGGACACTTGAAGCTTTCTTT,CASSSGTLEAFF
NA,TRBV19,NA,TRBJ2-1,TGTGCCAGTAAGGAGGGGAATGAGCAGTTCTTC,CASKEGNEQFF
NA,TRBV6-2/TRBV6-3,NA,TRBJ1-4,TGTGCCAGCAGTTCACGCGGGGCAACTAATGAAAAACTGTTTTTT,CASSSRGATNEKLFF
NA,TRBV3-1/TRBV3-2,NA,TRBJ1-3,TGTGCCAGCAGCGAAGGGCCGTCTGGAAACACCATATATTTT,CASSEGPSGNTIYF
NA,TRBV29-1,TRBD2,TRBJ2-7,TGCAGCGTTGTAGCGGGAGGGCCTTACGAGCAGTACTTC,CSVVAGGPYEQYF
NA,TRBV19,NA,TRBJ1-4,TGTGCCAGTAGTACGACGACAGCTACTAATGAAAAACTGTTTTTT,CASSTTTATNEKLFF
NA,TRBV11-2,TRBD1,TRBJ1-2,TGTGCCAGTATCCCGGACAGGCTGAACTATGGCTACACCTTC,CASIPDRLNYGYTF